This entry is about one TCR beta chain. Only in-frame clones appear in the TCRdb table, and some are missing; sequencing was by immunoSEQ multiplex PCR. The sample has 8,000 to 10,000 clones, roughly 80% seen once. The entry originates in a study of blood T cell repertoires in COVID-19. The CDR3 runs 13 residues. V was shortened by 0 bases and J by 3 bases, with 6 bases between the two germline ends. CDR1 is LGHNA, CDR2 YSLEER, per germline. The sequence was collected from a human donor in a cohort sampled during active COVID-19. The chain links TRBV4-3 to TRBJ2-7, with D uncertain. The material sequenced was peripheral blood. DNA of the CDR3: TGCGCCAGCAGCCAAGATTCGGGCTACGAGCAGTACTTC. It specifies CASSQDSGYEQYF.